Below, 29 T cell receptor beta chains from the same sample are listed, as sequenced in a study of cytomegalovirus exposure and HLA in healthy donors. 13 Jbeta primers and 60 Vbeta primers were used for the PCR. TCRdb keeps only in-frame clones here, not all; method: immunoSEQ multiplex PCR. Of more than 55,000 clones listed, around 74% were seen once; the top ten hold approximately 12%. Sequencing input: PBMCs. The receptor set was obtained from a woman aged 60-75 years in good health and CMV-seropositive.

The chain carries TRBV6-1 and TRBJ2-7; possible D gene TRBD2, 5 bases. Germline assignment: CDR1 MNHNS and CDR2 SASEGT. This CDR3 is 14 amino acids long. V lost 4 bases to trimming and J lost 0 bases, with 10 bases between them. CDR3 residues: CASSGKRNSYEQYF. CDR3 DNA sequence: TGTGCCAGCAGTGGTAAGCGGAACTCCTACGAGCAGTACTTC.

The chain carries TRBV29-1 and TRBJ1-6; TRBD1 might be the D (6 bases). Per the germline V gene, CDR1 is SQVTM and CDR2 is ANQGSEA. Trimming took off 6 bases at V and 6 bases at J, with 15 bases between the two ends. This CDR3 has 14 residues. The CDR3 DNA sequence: TGCAGCGTCAAAGAAGAAGGGGGTAATTCACCCCTCCACTTT. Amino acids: CSVKEEGGNSPLHF.

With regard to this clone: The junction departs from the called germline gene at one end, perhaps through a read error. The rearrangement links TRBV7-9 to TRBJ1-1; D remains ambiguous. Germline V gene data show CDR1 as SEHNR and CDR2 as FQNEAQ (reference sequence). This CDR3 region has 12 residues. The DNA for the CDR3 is TGTTCCAGCAGCCGCGGCGGGGCTGAAGCTTTCTTT. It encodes CSSSRGGAEAFF.

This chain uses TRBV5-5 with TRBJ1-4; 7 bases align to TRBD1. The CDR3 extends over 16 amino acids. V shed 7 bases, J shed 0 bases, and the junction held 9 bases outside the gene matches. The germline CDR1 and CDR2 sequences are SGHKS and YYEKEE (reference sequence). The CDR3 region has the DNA TGTGCCAGCCAGCACAGGACAGGATCAACTAATGAAAAACTGTTTTTT. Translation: CASQHRTGSTNEKLFF.

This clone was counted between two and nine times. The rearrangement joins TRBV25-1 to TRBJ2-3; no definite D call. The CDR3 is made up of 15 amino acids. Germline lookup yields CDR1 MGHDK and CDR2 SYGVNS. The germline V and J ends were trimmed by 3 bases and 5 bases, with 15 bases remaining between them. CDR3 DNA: TGTGCCAGCAGTGACCCACACAACGTACAAGATACGCAGTATTTT. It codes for CASSDPHNVQDTQYF.

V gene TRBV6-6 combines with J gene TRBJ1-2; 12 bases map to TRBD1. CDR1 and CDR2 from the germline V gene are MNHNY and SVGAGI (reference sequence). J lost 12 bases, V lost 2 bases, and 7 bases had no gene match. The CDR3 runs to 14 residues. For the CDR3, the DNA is TGTGCCAGCAGTTACGGCCCGGGACAGGGGGCTAACACCTTC. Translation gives CASSYGPGQGANTF.

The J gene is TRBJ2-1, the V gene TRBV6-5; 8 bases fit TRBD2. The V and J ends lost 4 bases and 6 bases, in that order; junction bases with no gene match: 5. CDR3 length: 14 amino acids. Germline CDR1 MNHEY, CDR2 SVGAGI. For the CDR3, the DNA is TGTGCCAGCAGTTTACGGACTAGCCTCAATGAGCAGTTCTTC. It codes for CASSLRTSLNEQFF.

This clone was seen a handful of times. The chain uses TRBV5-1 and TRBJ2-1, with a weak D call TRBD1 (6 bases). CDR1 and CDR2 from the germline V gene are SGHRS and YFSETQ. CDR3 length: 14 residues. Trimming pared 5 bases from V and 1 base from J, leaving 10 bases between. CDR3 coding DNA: TGCGCCAGCAGACCACAGGGTTCCTACAATGAGCAGTTCTTC. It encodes CASRPQGSYNEQFF.

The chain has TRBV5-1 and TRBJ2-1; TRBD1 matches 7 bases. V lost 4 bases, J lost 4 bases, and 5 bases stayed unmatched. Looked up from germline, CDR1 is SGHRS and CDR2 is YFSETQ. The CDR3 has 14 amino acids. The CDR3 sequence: CASSRDRRYNEQFF. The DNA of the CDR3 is TGCGCCAGCAGCCGGGACAGAAGATACAATGAGCAGTTCTTC.

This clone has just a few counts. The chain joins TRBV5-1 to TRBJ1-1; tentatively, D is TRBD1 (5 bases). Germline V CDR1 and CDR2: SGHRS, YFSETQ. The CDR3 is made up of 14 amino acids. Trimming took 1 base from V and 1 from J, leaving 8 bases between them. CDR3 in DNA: TGCGCCAGCAGCTTGTTTACAGGGAACACTGAAGCTTTCTTT. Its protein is CASSLFTGNTEAFF.

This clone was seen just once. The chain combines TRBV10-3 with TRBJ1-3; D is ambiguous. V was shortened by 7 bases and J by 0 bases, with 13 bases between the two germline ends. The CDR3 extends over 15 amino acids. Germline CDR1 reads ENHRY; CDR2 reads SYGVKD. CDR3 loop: CAIKAGTHSGNTIYF. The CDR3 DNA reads TGTGCCATCAAGGCAGGAACTCACTCTGGAAACACCATATATTTT.

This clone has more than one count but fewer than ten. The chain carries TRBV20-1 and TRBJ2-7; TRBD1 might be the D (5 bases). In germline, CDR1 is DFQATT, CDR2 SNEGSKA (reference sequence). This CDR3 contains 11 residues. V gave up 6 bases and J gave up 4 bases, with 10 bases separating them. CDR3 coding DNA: TGCAGTGCAAATGGGGCTTACGAGCAGTACTTC. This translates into CSANGAYEQYF.

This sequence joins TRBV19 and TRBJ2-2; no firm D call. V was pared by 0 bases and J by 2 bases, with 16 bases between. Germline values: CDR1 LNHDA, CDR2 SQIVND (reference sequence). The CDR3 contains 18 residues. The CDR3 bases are TGTGCCAGTAGTATAGATAGCCTGCGGATTCCAAACACCGGGGAGCTGTTTTTT. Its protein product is CASSIDSLRIPNTGELFF. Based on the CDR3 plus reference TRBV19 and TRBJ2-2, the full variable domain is DGGITQSPKYLFRKEGQNVTLSCEQNLNHDAMYWYRQDPGQGLRLIYYSQIVNDFQKGDIAEGYSVSREKKESFPLTVTSAQKNPTAFYLCASSIDSLRIPNTGELFFGEGSRLTVL.

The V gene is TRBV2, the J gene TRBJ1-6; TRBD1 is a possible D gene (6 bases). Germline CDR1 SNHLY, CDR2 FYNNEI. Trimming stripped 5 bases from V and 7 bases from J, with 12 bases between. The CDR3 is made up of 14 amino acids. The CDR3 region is CASSQGQGNSPLHF. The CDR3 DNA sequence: TGTGCCAGCAGTCAGGGGCAAGGGAATTCACCCCTCCACTTT.

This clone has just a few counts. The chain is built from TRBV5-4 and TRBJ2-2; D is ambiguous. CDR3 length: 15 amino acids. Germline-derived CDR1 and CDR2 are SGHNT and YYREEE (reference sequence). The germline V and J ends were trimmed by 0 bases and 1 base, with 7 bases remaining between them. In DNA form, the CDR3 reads TGTGCCAGCAGCTTGGATCGCAGGAACACCGGGGAGCTGTTTTTT. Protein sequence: CASSLDRRNTGELFF.

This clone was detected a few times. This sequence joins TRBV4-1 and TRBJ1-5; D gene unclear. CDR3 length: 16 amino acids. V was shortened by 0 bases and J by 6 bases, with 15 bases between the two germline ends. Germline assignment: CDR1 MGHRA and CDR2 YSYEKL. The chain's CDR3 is CASSQELRQLGQPQHF. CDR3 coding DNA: TGCGCCAGCAGCCAAGAACTGAGGCAGCTCGGTCAGCCCCAGCATTTT.

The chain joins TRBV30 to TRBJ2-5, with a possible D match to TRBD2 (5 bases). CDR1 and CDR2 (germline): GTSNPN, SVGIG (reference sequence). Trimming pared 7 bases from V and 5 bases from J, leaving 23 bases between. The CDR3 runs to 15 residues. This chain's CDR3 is CASASTTAVGETQYF. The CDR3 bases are TGTGCCTCCGCTAGCACGACGGCCGTGGGGGAGACCCAGTACTTC.

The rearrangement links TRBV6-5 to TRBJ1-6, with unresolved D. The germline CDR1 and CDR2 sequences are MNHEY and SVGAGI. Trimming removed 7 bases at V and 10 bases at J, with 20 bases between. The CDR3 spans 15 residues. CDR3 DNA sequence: TGTGCCAGCACCCCCCGGGCGACGGGAGGATCACCCCTCCACTTT. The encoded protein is CASTPRATGGSPLHF.

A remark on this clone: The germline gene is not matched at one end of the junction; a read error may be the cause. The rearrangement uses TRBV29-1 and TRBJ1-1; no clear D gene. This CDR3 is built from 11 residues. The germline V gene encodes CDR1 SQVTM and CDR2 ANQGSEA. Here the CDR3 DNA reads TGCAGCGCCGCAGTGAATACTGAAGCTTTCTTT. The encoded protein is CSAAVNTEAFF.

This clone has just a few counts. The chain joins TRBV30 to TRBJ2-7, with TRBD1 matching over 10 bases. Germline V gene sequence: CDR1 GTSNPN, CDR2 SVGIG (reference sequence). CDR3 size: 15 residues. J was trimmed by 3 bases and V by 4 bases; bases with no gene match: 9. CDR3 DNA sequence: TGTGCCTGGAACCCGGGGACAGGGGCACGCTACGAGCAGTACTTC. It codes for CAWNPGTGARYEQYF.

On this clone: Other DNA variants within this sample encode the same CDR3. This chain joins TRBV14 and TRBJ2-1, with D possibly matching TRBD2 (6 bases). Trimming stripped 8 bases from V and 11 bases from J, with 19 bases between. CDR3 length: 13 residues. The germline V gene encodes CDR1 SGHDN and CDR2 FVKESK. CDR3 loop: CASRRGPAGQQFF. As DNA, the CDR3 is TGTGCCAGCCGCCGTGGACCTGCGGGGCAGCAGTTCTTC.

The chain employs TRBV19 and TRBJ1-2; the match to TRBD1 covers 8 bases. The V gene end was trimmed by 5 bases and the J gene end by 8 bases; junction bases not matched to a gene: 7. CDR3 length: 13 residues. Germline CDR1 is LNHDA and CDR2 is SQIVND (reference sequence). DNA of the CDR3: TGTGCCAGTAGTCACCGGACAGGGCAAGGCTACACCTTC. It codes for CASSHRTGQGYTF.

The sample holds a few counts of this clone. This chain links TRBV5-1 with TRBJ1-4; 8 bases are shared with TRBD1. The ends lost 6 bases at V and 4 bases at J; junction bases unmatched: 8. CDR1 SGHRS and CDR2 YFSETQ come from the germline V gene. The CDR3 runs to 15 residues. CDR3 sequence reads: CASTGQGQGNEKLFF. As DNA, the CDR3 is TGCGCCAGCACAGGACAGGGCCAGGGTAATGAAAAACTGTTTTTT.

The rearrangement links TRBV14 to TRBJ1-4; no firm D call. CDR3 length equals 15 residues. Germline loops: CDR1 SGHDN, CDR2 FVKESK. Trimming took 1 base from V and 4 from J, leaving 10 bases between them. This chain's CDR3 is CASSQALSGNEKLFF. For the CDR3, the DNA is TGTGCCAGCAGCCAAGCGTTGTCGGGTAATGAAAAACTGTTTTTT.

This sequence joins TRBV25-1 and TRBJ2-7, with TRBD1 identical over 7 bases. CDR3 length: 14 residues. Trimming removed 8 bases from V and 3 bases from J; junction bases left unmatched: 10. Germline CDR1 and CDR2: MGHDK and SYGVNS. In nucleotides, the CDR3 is TGTGCCAGCCAAGGCCAGGGGGATAACTACGAGCAGTACTTC. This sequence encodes CASQGQGDNYEQYF.

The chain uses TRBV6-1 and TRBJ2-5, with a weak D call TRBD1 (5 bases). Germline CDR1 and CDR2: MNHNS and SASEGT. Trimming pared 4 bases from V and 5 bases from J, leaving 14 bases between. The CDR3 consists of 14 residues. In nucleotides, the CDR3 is TGTGCCAGCAGTGTCCAAAGGGGTGTCGAGACCCAGTACTTC. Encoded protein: CASSVQRGVETQYF.

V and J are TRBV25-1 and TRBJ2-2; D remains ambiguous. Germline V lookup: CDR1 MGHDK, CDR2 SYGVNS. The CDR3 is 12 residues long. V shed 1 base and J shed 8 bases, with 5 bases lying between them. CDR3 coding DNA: TGTGCCAGCAGTGAATGGGCGGGGGAGCTGTTTTTT. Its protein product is CASSEWAGELFF.

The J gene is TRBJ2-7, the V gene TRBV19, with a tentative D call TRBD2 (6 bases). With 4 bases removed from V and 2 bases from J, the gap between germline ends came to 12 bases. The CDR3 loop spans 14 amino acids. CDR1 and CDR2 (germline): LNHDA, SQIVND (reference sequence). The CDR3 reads CASSTGTRTYEQYF. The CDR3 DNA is TGTGCCAGTAGTACCGGGACTCGCACCTACGAGCAGTACTTC.

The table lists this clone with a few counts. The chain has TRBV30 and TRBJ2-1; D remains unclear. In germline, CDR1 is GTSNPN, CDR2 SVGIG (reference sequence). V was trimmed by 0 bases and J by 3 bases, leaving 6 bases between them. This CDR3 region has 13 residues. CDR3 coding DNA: TGTGCCTGGAGTGTACACAGCTACAATGAGCAGTTCTTC. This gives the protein CAWSVHSYNEQFF. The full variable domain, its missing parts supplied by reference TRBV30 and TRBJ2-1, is SQTIHQWPATLVQPVGSPLSLECTVEGTSNPNLYWYRQAAGRGLQLLFYSVGIGQISSEVPQNLSASRPQDRQFILSSKKLLLSDSGFYLCAWSVHSYNEQFFGPGTRLTVL.